Below, one T cell receptor beta chain is given with its context. CDR1 is LGHNA and CDR2 is YNFKEQ in the germline V gene. The V and J ends lost 1 base and 5 bases respectively, with 11 bases between them. CDR3 length: 14 residues. The study counted Cohort 3 donors as recovered given two negative PCRs, clearance, or symptom resolution. The sample originates from a study of blood T cell repertoires in COVID-19. As processed by the authors: Counts of nucleated cells, estimated from reference gene primer amplification, were obtained. TCRdb keeps only in-frame clones here, not all; method: immunoSEQ multiplex PCR. The V and J calls and clone size were taken over from that table, and D and trimming were inferred from the DNA. The data show about 250,000 clones, approximately 83% seen once.

Sequencing was performed on PBMCs or T cells enriched from blood (not recorded which). This clonotype was obtained from a woman aged 25 to 39 who had recovered from COVID-19. The chain employs TRBV4-2 and TRBJ1-1; TRBD1 is a possible D gene (6 bases). The CDR3 sequence is CASSQVGRGTEAFF. CDR3 bases: TGTGCCAGCAGCCAAGTAGGCAGGGGAACTGAAGCTTTCTTT.